One sample yielded the 16 T cell receptor beta chains listed below, sequenced in a study of OX40 agonist ivuxolimab in advanced cancers. Repertoires were generated with immunoSEQ multiplex PCR, while TCRdb's copy carries only in-frame clones and drops some. Of 55,000 to 60,000 clones listed, roughly 80% were seen once; the top ten hold approximately 3%. Sample: CD4+ or CD8+ T cells sorted from blood, taken in a trial of the OX40 agonist ivuxolimab. The receptors derive from an adult with an advanced solid tumor such as melanoma, head and neck, liver or kidney cancer.

The chain has TRBV11-3 and TRBJ1-5; D gene unclear. The CDR3 is made up of 14 amino acids. The germline V and J ends were trimmed by 5 bases and 2 bases, with 10 bases remaining between them. Looked up from germline, CDR1 is SGHNT and CDR2 is YENEEA. As DNA, the CDR3 is TGTGCCAGCAGCAACAGATGGGGCAATCAGCCCCAGCATTTT. Its translation is CASSNRWGNQPQHF.

This clone was counted only a few times. CDR3: CASSFGTGEYGYTF. CDR3 bases: TGTGCCAGCAGCTTCGGGACAGGGGAATACGGCTACACCTTC. The gene calls are TRBV11-3 and TRBJ1-2; TRBD1 matches 10 bases. Per the germline V gene, CDR1 is SGHNT and CDR2 is YENEEA. The CDR3 is made up of 14 amino acids. The ends lost 3 bases at V and 8 bases at J; junction bases unmatched: 6.

The table lists this clone with a count of one. The chain recombines TRBV10-3 with TRBJ1-3; D gene ambiguous. Germline-derived CDR1 and CDR2 are ENHRY and SYGVKD. The CDR3 runs to 16 residues. V was cut by 0 bases and J by 3 bases, with 12 bases left in between. CDR3 loop: CAISESAQPYGNTIYF. The CDR3 DNA follows: TGTGCCATCAGTGAGTCAGCACAGCCTTATGGAAACACCATATATTTT.

This clone has only a few counts. The chain uses TRBV7-9 and TRBJ2-7; D is ambiguous. The CDR3 covers 14 residues. The V gene's germline CDR1 is SEHNR and CDR2 FQNEAQ (reference sequence). Trimming cost V 1 base and J 3 bases, with 10 bases left between them. CDR3 nucleotides: TGTGCCAGCAGCTTAGACTACAAATACTACGAGCAGTACTTC. It translates to CASSLDYKYYEQYF.

This clone appeared a few times. The V call is TRBV15, the J call TRBJ1-4, with D unclear. The ends were cut back, 3 bases at V and 5 bases at J, with 7 bases in the middle. The germline gives CDR1 LNHNV, CDR2 YYDKDF (reference sequence). The CDR3 is made up of 13 amino acids. CDR3 protein: CATSRSQNEKLFF. The CDR3 DNA is TGTGCCACCAGCAGGAGCCAAAATGAAAAACTGTTTTTT.

This clone was counted only a few times. CDR3 nucleotide sequence: TGTGCCACATCGGCTTCGAGGCTGAACAATCAGCCCCAGCATTTT. It codes for CATSASRLNNQPQHF. The chain carries TRBV10-3 and TRBJ1-5; D is unresolved. CDR3 length equals 15 residues. CDR1 ENHRY and CDR2 SYGVKD come from the germline V gene. V lost 10 bases and J lost 3, with 19 bases in between.

The chain joins TRBV19 to TRBJ1-3, with 8 bases that match TRBD1. Germline values: CDR1 LNHDA, CDR2 SQIVND (reference sequence). CDR3 length: 14 residues. J was trimmed by 5 bases and V by 6 bases; bases with no gene match: 6. CDR3 residues: CASRDRGNRNTIYF. In DNA form, the CDR3 reads TGTGCCAGTAGAGACAGGGGCAATCGAAACACCATATATTTT.

The chain joins TRBV19 to TRBJ2-7; a possible D gene is TRBD2 (5 bases). This CDR3 spans 13 amino acids. Germline CDR1 and CDR2: LNHDA and SQIVND (reference sequence). The germline V and J ends were trimmed by 7 bases and 7 bases, with 17 bases remaining between them. The CDR3 sequence is CASTRPGSGEQYF. Here the CDR3 DNA reads TGTGCCAGTACCCGTCCGGGGTCGGGGGAGCAGTACTTC. Complete variable domain (other parts from reference TRBV19 and TRBJ2-7): DGGITQSPKYLFRKEGQNVTLSCEQNLNHDAMYWYRQDPGQGLRLIYYSQIVNDFQKGDIAEGYSVSREKKESFPLTVTSAQKNPTAFYLCASTRPGSGEQYFGPGTRLTVT.

J is TRBJ1-2 and V is TRBV27; D call uncertain. The V end lost 7 bases, the J end lost 4 bases, and 19 bases lay between the germline ends. The CDR3 covers 15 residues. From germline, CDR1 is MNHEY and CDR2 SMNVEV (reference sequence). The CDR3 loop reads CASTLRAGRTYGYTF. The CDR3 nucleotides are TGTGCCAGCACTCTACGTGCTGGGAGGACCTATGGCTACACCTTC.

The genes are TRBV7-9 and TRBJ1-3; D is undetermined. Per germline, CDR1 SEHNR and CDR2 FQNEAQ (reference sequence). This CDR3 spans 16 amino acids. Trimming took 5 bases from V and 7 from J, leaving 21 bases between them. The chain's CDR3 is CASSPRKDSRGNTIYF. The CDR3 DNA follows: TGTGCCAGCAGCCCCCGGAAGGACTCCCGAGGGAACACCATATATTTT.

The chain carries TRBV7-3 and TRBJ1-1; D gene unclear. Germline loops: CDR1 SGHTA, CDR2 FQGTGA. The CDR3 totals 13 residues. Trimming took off 5 bases at V and 1 base at J, with 8 bases between the two ends. The CDR3 here is CASSQTANTEAFF. The DNA for the CDR3 is TGTGCCAGCAGCCAAACAGCGAACACTGAAGCTTTCTTT. The variable domain in full, completed from reference TRBV7-3 and TRBJ1-1, reads GAGVSQTPSNKVTEKGKYVELRCDPISGHTALYWYRQSLGQGPEFLIYFQGTGAADDSGLPNDRFFAVRPEGSVSTLKIQRTERGDSAVYLCASSQTANTEAFFGQGTRLTVV.

V is TRBV7-2 and J is TRBJ2-3; 12 bases line up with TRBD2. CDR1 and CDR2 (germline): SGHTA, FQGNSA. This CDR3 contains 17 residues. The V segment lost 3 bases and the J segment 4 bases; nucleotides outside the gene matches: 8. The CDR3 DNA reads TGTGCCAGCAGCTTCCCTAGCGGGGGGGCCTCTGCAGATACGCAGTATTTT. It is translated as CASSFPSGGASADTQYF.

This clone was recorded a few times. This sequence joins TRBV4-3 and TRBJ2-7; D is possibly TRBD1 (5 bases). The CDR3 extends over 14 amino acids. Germline loops: CDR1 LGHNA, CDR2 YSLEER. Trimming took 2 bases from V and 4 from J, leaving 12 bases between them. CDR3 in amino acids: CASSQTVAGYEQYF. The CDR3 DNA sequence: TGCGCCAGCAGCCAAACAGTTGCAGGGTACGAGCAGTACTTC.

V is TRBV6-6 and J is TRBJ2-1; 9 bases agree with TRBD2. In germline, CDR1 is MNHNY, CDR2 SVGAGI (reference sequence). The V and J ends lost 0 bases and 7 bases, in that order; junction bases with no gene match: 7. The CDR3 has 16 amino acids. The CDR3 here is CASSYSAGGPGNEQFF. The DNA of the CDR3 is TGTGCCAGCAGTTACTCTGCGGGAGGGCCTGGGAATGAGCAGTTCTTC.

Concerning this clone itself: One end of the junction varies from germline; a read error may be responsible. This sample also contains other DNA sequences that code for the same CDR3. This chain uses TRBV2 with TRBJ2-7; a weak D match, TRBD2 (5 bases). The germline V gene has CDR1 SNHLY and CDR2 FYNNEI. CDR3 length equals 14 residues. The chain's CDR3 is CASSYKGLYSEQYF. The CDR3 DNA sequence: TGTGCTAGCAGTTACAAAGGACTCTATTCCGAGCAGTACTTC.

The chain combines TRBV7-9 with TRBJ1-1; D is uncertain. Germline loops: CDR1 SEHNR, CDR2 FQNEAQ (reference sequence). The ends were cut back, 5 bases at V and 3 bases at J, with 13 bases in the middle. The CDR3 has 14 amino acids. CDR3 sequence (DNA): TGTGCCAGCAGCCCCGTAGTTAGATACACTGAAGCTTTCTTT. Amino acids: CASSPVVRYTEAFF.